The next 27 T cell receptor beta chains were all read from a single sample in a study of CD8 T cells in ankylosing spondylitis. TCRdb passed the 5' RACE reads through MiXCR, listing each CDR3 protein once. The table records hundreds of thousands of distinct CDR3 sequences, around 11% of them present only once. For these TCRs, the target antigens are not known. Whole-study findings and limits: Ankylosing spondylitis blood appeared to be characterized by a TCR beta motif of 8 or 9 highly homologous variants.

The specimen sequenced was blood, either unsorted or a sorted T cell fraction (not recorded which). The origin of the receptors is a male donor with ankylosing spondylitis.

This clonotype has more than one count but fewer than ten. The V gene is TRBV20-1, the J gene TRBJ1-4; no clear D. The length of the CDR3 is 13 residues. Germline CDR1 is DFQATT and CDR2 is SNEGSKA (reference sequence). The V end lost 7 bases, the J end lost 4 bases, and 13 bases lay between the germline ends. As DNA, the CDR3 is TGCAGTGTCGTCCGGGGTCTTAATGAAAAACTGTTTTTT. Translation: CSVVRGLNEKLFF.

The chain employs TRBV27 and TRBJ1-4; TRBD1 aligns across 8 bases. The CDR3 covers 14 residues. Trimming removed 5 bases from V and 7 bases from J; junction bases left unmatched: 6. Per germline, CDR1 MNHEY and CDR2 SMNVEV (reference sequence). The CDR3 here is CASSRTGLGEKLFF. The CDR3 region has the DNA TGTGCCAGCAGTCGGACAGGGTTAGGTGAAAAACTGTTTTTT.

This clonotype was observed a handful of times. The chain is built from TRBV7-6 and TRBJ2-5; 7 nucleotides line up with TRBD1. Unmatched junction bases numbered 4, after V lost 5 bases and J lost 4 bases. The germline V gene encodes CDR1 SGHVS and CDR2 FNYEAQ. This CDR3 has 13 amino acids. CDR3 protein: CASSDRVTETQYF. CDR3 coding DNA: TGTGCCAGCAGCGACAGGGTAACAGAGACCCAGTACTTC.

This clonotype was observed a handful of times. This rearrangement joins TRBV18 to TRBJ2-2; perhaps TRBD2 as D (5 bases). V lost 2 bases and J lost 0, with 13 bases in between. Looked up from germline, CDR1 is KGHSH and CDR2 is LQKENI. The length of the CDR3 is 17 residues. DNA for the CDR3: TGTGCCAGCTCACCAATCAGAGGGCAATCGAACACCGGGGAGCTGTTTTTT. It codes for CASSPIRGQSNTGELFF.

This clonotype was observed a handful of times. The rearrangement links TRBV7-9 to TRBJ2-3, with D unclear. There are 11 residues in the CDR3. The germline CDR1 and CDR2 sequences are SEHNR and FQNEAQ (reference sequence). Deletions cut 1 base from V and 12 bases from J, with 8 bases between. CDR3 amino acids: CASSLEFSQYF. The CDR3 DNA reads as TGTGCCAGCAGCTTAGAATTCTCACAGTATTTT.

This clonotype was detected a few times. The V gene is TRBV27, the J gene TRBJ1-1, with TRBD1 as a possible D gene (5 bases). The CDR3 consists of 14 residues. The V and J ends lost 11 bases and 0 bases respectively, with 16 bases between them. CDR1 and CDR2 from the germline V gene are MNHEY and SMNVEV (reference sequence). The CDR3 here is CARRPAGLNTEAFF. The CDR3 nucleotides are TGTGCCCGCCGACCGGCGGGACTGAACACTGAAGCTTTCTTT.

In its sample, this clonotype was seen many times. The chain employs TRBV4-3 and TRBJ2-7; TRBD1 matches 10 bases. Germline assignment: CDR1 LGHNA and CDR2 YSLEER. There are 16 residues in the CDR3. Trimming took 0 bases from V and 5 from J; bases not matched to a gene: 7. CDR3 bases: TGCGCCAGCAGCCAAGACCCCGGACAGGGGGGGAACGAGCAGTACTTC. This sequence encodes CASSQDPGQGGNEQYF.

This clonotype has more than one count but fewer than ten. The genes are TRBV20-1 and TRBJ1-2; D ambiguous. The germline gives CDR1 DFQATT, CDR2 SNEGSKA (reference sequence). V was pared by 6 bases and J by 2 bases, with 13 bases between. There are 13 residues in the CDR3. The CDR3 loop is CSATPHLNYGYTF. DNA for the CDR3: TGCAGTGCCACTCCACACCTGAACTATGGCTACACCTTC.

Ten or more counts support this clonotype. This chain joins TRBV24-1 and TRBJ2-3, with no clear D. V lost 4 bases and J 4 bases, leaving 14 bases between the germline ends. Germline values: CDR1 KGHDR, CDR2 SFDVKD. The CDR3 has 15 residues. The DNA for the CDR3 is TGTGCCACCAGTGACCTCCGTCCAGGCGCAGATACGCAGTATTTT. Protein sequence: CATSDLRPGADTQYF.

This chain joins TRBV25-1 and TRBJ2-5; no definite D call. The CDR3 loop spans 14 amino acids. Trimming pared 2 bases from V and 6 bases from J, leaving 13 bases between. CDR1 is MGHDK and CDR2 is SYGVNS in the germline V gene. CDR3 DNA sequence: TGTGCCAGCAGTGAACAGGAAATGGGAAAGACCCAGTACTTC. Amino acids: CASSEQEMGKTQYF.

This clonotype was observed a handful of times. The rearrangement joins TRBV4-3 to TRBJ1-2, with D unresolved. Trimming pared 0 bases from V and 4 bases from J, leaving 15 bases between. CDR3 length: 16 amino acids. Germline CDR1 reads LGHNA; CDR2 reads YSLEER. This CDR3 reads CASSQETAGPTYGYTF. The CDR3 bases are TGCGCCAGCAGCCAAGAAACAGCCGGCCCCACCTATGGCTACACCTTC.

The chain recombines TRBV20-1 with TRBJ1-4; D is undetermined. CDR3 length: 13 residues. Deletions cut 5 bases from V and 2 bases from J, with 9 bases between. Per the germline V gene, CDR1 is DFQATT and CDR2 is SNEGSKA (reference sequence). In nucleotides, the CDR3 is TGCAGTGCTCAAGAAGGGACTAATGAAAAACTGTTTTTT. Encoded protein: CSAQEGTNEKLFF.

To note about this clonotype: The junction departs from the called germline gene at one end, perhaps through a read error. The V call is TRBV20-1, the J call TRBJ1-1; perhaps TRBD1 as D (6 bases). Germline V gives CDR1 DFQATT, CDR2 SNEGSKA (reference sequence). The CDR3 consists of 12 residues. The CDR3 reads CSAPQGNTEVFF. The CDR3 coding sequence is TGCAGTGCTCCTCAGGGGAACACTGAAGTTTTCTTT.

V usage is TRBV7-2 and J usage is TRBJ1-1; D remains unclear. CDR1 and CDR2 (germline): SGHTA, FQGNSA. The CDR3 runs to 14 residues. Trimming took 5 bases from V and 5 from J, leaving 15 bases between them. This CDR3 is CASSPRWSSTEAFF. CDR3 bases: TGTGCCAGCAGCCCCCGATGGTCGAGTACTGAAGCTTTCTTT.

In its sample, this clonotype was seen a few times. Here the CDR3 reads CASSYEVGSGGEQFF. The CDR3, as DNA: TGTGCCAGCAGTTACGAGGTGGGATCAGGGGGTGAGCAGTTCTTC. V and J are TRBV6-2 or TRBV6-3 and TRBJ2-1, with 7 bases identical to TRBD1. The CDR3 length is 15 residues. V was clipped by 2 bases and J by 9 bases; unmatched bases: 10. Germline V gene data show CDR1 as MNHEY and CDR2 as SVGEGT.

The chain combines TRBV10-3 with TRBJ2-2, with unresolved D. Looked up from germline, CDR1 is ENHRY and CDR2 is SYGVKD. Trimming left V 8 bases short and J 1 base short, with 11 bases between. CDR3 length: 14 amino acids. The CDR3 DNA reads TGTGCCATCGGGCCGTCGATGAACACCGGGGAGCTGTTTTTT. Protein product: CAIGPSMNTGELFF.

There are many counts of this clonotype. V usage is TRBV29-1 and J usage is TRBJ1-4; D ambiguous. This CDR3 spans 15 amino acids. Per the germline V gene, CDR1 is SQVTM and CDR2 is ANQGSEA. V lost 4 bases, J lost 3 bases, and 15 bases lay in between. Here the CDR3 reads CSVGGRPGANEKLFF. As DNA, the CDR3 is TGCAGCGTTGGCGGGCGGCCGGGTGCTAATGAAAAACTGTTTTTT.

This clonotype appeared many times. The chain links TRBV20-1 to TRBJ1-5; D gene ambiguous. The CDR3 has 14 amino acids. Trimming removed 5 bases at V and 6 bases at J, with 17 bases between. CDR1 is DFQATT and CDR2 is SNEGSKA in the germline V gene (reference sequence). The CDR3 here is CSAASSQLRQPQHF. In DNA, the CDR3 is TGCAGTGCTGCCTCATCACAGCTCCGTCAGCCCCAGCATTTT.

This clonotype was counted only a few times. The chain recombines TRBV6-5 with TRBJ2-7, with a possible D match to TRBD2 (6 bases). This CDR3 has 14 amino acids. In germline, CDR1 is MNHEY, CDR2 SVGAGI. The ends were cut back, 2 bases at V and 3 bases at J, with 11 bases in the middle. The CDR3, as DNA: TGTGCCAGCAGTTACGGCGGGACCATCTACGAGCAGTACTTC. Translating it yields CASSYGGTIYEQYF.

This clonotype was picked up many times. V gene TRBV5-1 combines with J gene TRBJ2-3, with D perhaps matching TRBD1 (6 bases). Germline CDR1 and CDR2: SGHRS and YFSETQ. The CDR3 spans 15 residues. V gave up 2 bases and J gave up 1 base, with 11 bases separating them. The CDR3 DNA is TGCGCCAGCAGCTTAGGACAGCCTCGCACAGATACGCAGTATTTT. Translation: CASSLGQPRTDTQYF. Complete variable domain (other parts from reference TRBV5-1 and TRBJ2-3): KAGVTQTPRYLIKTRGQQVTLSCSPISGHRSVSWYQQTPGQGLQFLFEYFSETQRNKGNFPGRFSGRQFSNSRSEMNVSTLELGDSALYLCASSLGQPRTDTQYFGPGTRLTVL.

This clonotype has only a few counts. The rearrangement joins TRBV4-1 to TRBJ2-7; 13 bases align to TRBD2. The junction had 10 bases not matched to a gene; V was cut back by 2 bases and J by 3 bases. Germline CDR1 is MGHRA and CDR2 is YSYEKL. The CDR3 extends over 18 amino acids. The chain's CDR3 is CASSQNPGLAGNGYEQYF. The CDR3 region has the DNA TGCGCCAGCAGCCAAAACCCGGGACTAGCGGGAAACGGCTACGAGCAGTACTTC.

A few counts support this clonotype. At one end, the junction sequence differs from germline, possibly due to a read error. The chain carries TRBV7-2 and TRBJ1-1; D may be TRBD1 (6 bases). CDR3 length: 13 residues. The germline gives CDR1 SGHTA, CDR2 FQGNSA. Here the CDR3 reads CASSVQGNPEAFF. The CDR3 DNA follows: TGTGCCAGCAGCGTCCAGGGGAACCCTGAAGCTTTCTTT. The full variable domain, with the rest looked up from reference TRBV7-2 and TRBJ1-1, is GAGVSQSPSNKVTEKGKDVELRCDPISGHTALYWYRQSLGQGLEFLIYFQGNSAPDKSGLPSDRFSAERTGGSVSTLTIQRTQQEDSAVYLCASSVQGNPEAFFGQGTRLTVV.

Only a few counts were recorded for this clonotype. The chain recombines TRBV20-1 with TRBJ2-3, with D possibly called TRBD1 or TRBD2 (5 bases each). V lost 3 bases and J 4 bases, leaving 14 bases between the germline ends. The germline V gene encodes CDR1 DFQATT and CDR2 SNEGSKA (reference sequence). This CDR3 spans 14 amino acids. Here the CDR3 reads CSARGRAGADTQYF. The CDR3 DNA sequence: TGCAGTGCTAGGGGCAGGGCGGGCGCAGATACGCAGTATTTT.

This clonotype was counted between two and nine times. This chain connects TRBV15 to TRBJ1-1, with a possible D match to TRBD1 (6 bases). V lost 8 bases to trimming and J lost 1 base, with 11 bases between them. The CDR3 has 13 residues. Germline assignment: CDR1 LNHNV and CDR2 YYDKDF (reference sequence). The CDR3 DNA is TGTGCCACCGGATTACAGGGGAACACTGAAGCTTTCTTT. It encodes CATGLQGNTEAFF.

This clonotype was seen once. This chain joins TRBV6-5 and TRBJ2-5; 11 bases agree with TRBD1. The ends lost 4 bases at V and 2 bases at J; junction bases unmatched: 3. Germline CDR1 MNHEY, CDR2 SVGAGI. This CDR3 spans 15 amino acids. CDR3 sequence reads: CASSSRDRGQETQYF. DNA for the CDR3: TGTGCCAGCAGTTCGCGGGACAGGGGGCAAGAGACCCAGTACTTC.

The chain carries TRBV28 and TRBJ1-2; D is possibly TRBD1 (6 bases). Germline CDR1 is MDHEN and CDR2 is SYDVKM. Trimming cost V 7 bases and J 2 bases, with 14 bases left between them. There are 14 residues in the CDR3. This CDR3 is CASTPAGGNYGYTF. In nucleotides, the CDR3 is TGTGCCAGCACTCCAGCGGGGGGCAACTATGGCTACACCTTC.

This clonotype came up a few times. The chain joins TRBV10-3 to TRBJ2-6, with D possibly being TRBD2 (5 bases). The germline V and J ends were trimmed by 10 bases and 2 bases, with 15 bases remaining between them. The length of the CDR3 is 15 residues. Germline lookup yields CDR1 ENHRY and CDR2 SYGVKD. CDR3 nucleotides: TGTGCCACACCCAGCGGACCCACTGGGGCCAACGTCCTGACTTTC. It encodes CATPSGPTGANVLTF.